Listed below are T cell receptor beta chains from one sample, sequenced in a study of CD4 T cells in relation to SARS-CoV-2 and coronaviruses. Here immunoSEQ multiplex PCR was the method, and the copy in TCRdb shows in-frame clones only, minus some. The sample has under 90,000 clones, 93% seen once. Sequenced sample: naive CD4+ T cells from PBMCs. These receptors all stem from a human donor in good health. Both conserved end residues are part of each CDR3. D genes are given only for firm matches. Only some rows state a clone size, as once, few, many or a class for expanded clones.

TGTGCCAGCAGCCAAGTTTGGGGCGGTGATACGCAGTATTTT	CASSQVWGGDTQYF	NA	NA	TRBV4-2	TRBJ2-3
TGTGCCAGCAGCCAAATCGGAACAGGGATCGAATACTTC	CASSQIGTGIEYF	NA	NA	TRBV14	TRBJ1-2
TGTGCCAGCAGCTCGAACCCACCTATTTCTGGGACTGACAATGAGCAGTTCTTC	CASSSNPPISGTDNEQFF	NA	NA	TRBV7-3	TRBJ2-1
TGTGCCAGCCGTAGACAGGCTGGGGCCAACGTCCTGACTTTC	CASRRQAGANVLTF	NA	NA	TRBV19	TRBJ2-6
TGTGCCAGCAGTTACCTTGATGAGCAGTTCTTC	CASSYLDEQFF	NA	NA	TRBV6-5	TRBJ2-1
TGCGCCAGCAGCTTGGCCGTCGGGGCTGGACCTGGAAACACCATATATTTT	CASSLAVGAGPGNTIYF	NA	NA	TRBV5-1	TRBJ1-3
TGTGCCAGCAGCAAGGACCACACCGGGGAGCTGTTTTTT	CASSKDHTGELFF	NA	NA	TRBV11-3	TRBJ2-2
TGTGCCAGCAGAGAGAGGACTAGCGGGCACACAGATACGCAGTATTTT	CASRERTSGHTDTQYF	once	TRBD2	TRBV7-6	TRBJ2-3
TGTGCCAGCAGCAGGGTTTCTCTGTACTTC	CASSRVSLYF	NA	NA	TRBV7-2	TRBJ2-5
TGTGCCATCAGTGAGGGGGACACGAATCAGCCCCAGCATTTT	CAISEGDTNQPQHF	few	NA	TRBV10-3	TRBJ1-5
TGTGCCAGCAGCTTTTTTGGTACTGAAGCTTTCTTT	CASSFFGTEAFF	NA	NA	TRBV5-4	TRBJ1-1
TGTGCCAGCAGTTTGTCGATAAGCTGGCCTCAAGAGACCCAGTACTTC	CASSLSISWPQETQYF	NA	NA	TRBV27	TRBJ2-5
TGTGCCAGCAGTGGGACATTTGGGGGCCTCCGCACAGATACGCAGTATTTT	CASSGTFGGLRTDTQYF	NA	NA	TRBV28	TRBJ2-3
TGTGCCAGCAGTTTATCGGGCCTCGGCTGCACCTTC	CASSLSGLGCTF	NA	NA	TRBV28	TRBJ1-2
TGTGCCAGCAGCGTAGGCCCAGGACAGGGGGCTACCTACAATGAGCAGTTCTTC	CASSVGPGQGATYNEQFF	NA	TRBD1	TRBV9	TRBJ2-1
TGTGCCAGCAGCGAAACCGGGTCGCGTGAAGCTTTCTTT	CASSETGSREAFF	few	NA	TRBV3-1/TRBV3-2	TRBJ1-1
TGTGCCAGCAGTGACAGATCCACAGATACGCAGTATTTT	CASSDRSTDTQYF	NA	NA	TRBV27	TRBJ2-3
TGCGCCAGCAGCTTGGAGGGAGGGCCCACCGGGGAGCTGTTTTTT	CASSLEGGPTGELFF	few	TRBD2	TRBV5-1	TRBJ2-2
TGTGCCTCAACGGGAAAGACTAATGAAAAACTGTTTTTT	CASTGKTNEKLFF	NA	NA	TRBV3-1/TRBV3-2	TRBJ1-4
TGTGCCAGCAGTTTGAGGGGGAACACTGAAGCTTTCTTT	CASSLRGNTEAFF	NA	NA	TRBV12-3/TRBV12-4	TRBJ1-1
TGTGCCAGCAGAACTACCGGGACAGGGACTTATACGCAGTATTTT	CASRTTGTGTYTQYF	NA	TRBD1	TRBV28	TRBJ2-3
TGTGCCAGCAGCGCAGGGACTAGCGGCCCTAAGATAGCCTACGAGCAGTACTTC	CASSAGTSGPKIAYEQYF	NA	TRBD2	TRBV9	TRBJ2-7
TGTGCCAGCAGCCCGCCCCCTCGAGGAAGTCAAGAGACCCAGTACTTC	CASSPPPRGSQETQYF	NA	NA	TRBV7-2	TRBJ2-5
TGTGCCACCAGCCAAGGCGGGGACCAAGAGACCCAGTACTTC	CATSQGGDQETQYF	NA	NA	TRBV15	TRBJ2-5
TGTGCCACCAGCAGAGATCTGGCAGATACGCAGTATTTT	CATSRDLADTQYF	once	NA	TRBV15	TRBJ2-3
TGTGCCAGCAGCTTGGGACAACGAAACACTGAAGCTTTCTTT	CASSLGQRNTEAFF	NA	NA	TRBV5-4	TRBJ1-1
TGTGCCAGCAGAGCTATCCGGGGGGCGGGGGCCTACGAGCAGTACTTC	CASRAIRGAGAYEQYF	NA	NA	TRBV2	TRBJ2-7
TGCGCCAGCAGCCCTACCGGGACCCCCGCCTCCCTCCACTTT	CASSPTGTPASLHF	NA	NA	TRBV5-1	TRBJ1-6
TGTGCCAGTAGTATAGATTTTGGGGTCCTAGCGGGACCTGGAGATACGCAGTATTTT	CASSIDFGVLAGPGDTQYF	NA	TRBD2	TRBV19	TRBJ2-3
TGTGCCAGCAGCTTAAGGGACAGGGGGGGGACTGAAGCTTTCTTT	CASSLRDRGGTEAFF	NA	TRBD1	TRBV7-8	TRBJ1-1
TGTGCCAGCAGTTACTTCGGTGGGAGGGGGCGCAATTACGGCAATCAGCCCCAGCATTTT	CASSYFGGRGRNYGNQPQHF	NA	TRBD1	TRBV6-2/TRBV6-3	TRBJ1-5
TGCGCCAGCTTAGCGGGAGGGACCACAGATACGCAGTATTTT	CASLAGGTTDTQYF	NA	TRBD2	TRBV5-1	TRBJ2-3
TGTGCCAGCAGCGTAGGGAGGGCGGAGACCCAGTACTTC	CASSVGRAETQYF	NA	NA	TRBV9	TRBJ2-5